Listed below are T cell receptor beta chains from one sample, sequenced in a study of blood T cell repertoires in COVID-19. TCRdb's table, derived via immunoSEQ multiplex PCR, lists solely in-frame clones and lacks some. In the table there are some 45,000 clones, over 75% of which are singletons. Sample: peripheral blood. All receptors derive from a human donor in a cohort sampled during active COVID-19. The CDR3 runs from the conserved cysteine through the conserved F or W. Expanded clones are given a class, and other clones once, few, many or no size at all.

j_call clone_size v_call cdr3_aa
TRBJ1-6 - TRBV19 CASSHTGANSPLHF
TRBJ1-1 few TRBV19 CASSITGNTEAFF
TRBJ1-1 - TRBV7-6 CASSRVGQMNTEAFF
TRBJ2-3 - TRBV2 CASSEWGLAAGTDTQYF
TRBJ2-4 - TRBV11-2 CASSSSDSTIGIQYF
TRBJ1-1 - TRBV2 CASLLQGRAFF
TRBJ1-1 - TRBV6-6 CASSYSGSSVAEAFF
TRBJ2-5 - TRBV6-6 CASSYAFQETQYF
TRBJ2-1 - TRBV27 CASSLGSGVPEQFF
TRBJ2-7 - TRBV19 CASSLPGPYEQYF
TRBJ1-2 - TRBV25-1 CASSDTKRTEDYGYTF
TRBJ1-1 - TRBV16 CASSQEGTVNTEAFF
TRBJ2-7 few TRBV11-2 CASSPTSGGSEQYF
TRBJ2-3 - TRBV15 CATSRDRRDQDTQYF
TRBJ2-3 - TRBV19 CASSSPSLRASITDTQYF
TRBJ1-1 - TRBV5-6 CASSLWTSEAFF
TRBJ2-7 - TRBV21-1 CASSRQPPAYEQYF
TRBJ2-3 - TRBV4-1 CASSQTGLIDTQYF
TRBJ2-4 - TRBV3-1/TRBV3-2 CASSQEAIAGEAGIQYF
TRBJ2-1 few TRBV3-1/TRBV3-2 CASTTGAGRGIYNEQFF
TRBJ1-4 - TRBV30 CAWSGQGREKLFF
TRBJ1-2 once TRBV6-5 CASSLRGHEYGYTF
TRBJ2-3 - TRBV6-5 CASRFDGVTDTQYF
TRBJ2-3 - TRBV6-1 CASSEEGTDTQYF
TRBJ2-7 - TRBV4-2 CASSQDSTGAPYEQYF
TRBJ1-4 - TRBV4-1 CASRDRVFNEKLFF
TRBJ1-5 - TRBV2 CASSVIQGYNQPQHF
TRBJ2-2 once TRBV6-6 CAIPGHPNTGELFF
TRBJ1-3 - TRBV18 CASSPKVTMQASGNTIYF
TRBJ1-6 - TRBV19 CASQGDSVNSPLHF
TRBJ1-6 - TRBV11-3 CASSLDSAGIWTGASYNSPLHF
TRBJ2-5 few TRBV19 CASSIPLVTSRGISNRGGKETQYF
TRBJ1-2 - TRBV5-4 CASSFHSQERSGYTF
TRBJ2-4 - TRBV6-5 CASSYSSGTKNIQYF
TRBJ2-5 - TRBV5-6 CASSTRVLGGGQETQYF
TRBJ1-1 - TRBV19 CASSREAGVTEAFF
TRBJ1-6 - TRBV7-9 CASSLQRLGSYNSPLHF
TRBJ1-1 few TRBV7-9 CASSTPGRTEAFF
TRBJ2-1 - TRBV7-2 CASSRGQGINEQFF
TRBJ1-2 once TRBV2 CASSEEGQGRGNYGYTF
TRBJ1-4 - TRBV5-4 CASSLAGTGYEKLFF
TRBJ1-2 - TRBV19 CASSLLWASGYGYTF
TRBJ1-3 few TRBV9 CASSITGGAAGNTIYF
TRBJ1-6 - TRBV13 CASSLGDRDWPLHF
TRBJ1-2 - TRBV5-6 CASSTRGTKYGYTF
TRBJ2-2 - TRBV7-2 CASRRCGAGGRAGELFF
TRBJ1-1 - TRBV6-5 CASSYYLGGANTEAFF
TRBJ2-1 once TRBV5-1 CASSLGRGGNEQFF
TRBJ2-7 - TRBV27 CASSPSGQGFDEQYF
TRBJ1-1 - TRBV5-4 CASSSLTGGNTEAFF
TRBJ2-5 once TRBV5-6 CASSLIGGAGAQETQYF
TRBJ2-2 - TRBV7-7 CASSLDPSGGGSGELFF
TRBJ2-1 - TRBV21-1 CASSKGETGGFCYNEQFF
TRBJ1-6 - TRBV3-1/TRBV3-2 CASSRDRENSPLHF